A selection of T cell receptor beta chains follows, all from one sample in a study of blood T cell repertoires in COVID-19. Sequenced by immunoSEQ multiplex PCR; TCRdb stores in-frame clones only, minus some. The data contain around 150,000 clones, about 81% of them singletons. Sequenced material: peripheral blood. Receptors originate from a human donor in a cohort sampled during active COVID-19. Each CDR3 is given with its conserved first and last residue. Fields, in order: J gene, D gene, clone size, V gene, CDR3 DNA, CDR3 protein. The D gene is left open where the match is weak. Where a row states a size, it is once, few, many or the class of an expanded clone; other rows omit it.

J gene: TRBJ2-7; D gene: NA; clone size: NA; V gene: TRBV27; CDR3 DNA: TGTGCCAGCAGTTTGCTCAGAAGCGAGCAGTACTTC; CDR3 protein: CASSLLRSEQYF
J gene: TRBJ1-4; D gene: NA; clone size: NA; V gene: TRBV7-6; CDR3 DNA: TGTGCCAGCAGCTTAGTCGCGGGAGCAACTAATGAAAAACTGTTTTTT; CDR3 protein: CASSLVAGATNEKLFF
J gene: TRBJ2-7; D gene: NA; clone size: NA; V gene: TRBV12-1; CDR3 DNA: TGTGCCAGCAGCTCCCAGGAGCGGGACAGGGGATTGTGTCTAACGGACGAGCAGTACTTC; CDR3 protein: CASSSQERDRGLCLTDEQYF
J gene: TRBJ2-2; D gene: TRBD1; clone size: NA; V gene: TRBV7-9; CDR3 DNA: TGTGCCAGCAGCTCCCGGGACAGGGGCACCGGGGAGCTGTTTTTT; CDR3 protein: CASSSRDRGTGELFF
J gene: TRBJ1-5; D gene: NA; clone size: once; V gene: TRBV6-2/TRBV6-3; CDR3 DNA: TGTGCCAGCAGTGGTCAGACGACAGGAGATCAGCCCCAGCATTTT; CDR3 protein: CASSGQTTGDQPQHF
J gene: TRBJ2-2; D gene: NA; clone size: NA; V gene: TRBV29-1; CDR3 DNA: TGCAGCGTTGAGACCGCGAGACGGGCGAGTGGGGGACTGATAACCGGGGAGCTGTTTTTT; CDR3 protein: CSVETARRASGGLITGELFF
J gene: TRBJ1-5; D gene: NA; clone size: NA; V gene: TRBV6-1; CDR3 DNA: TGTGCCAGCAGCACAGACAGTCCGTGGAATCAGCCCCAGCATTTT; CDR3 protein: CASSTDSPWNQPQHF
J gene: TRBJ1-4; D gene: TRBD1; clone size: NA; V gene: TRBV4-1; CDR3 DNA: TGCGCCAGCAGCCCGGGGACAGGGGGAGAAAAACTGTTTTTT; CDR3 protein: CASSPGTGGEKLFF
J gene: TRBJ2-7; D gene: NA; clone size: once; V gene: TRBV7-8; CDR3 DNA: TGTGCCAGCAGCTTCGAACGGTCTCTCCGGTCCGAGCAGTACTTC; CDR3 protein: CASSFERSLRSEQYF
J gene: TRBJ1-2; D gene: NA; clone size: NA; V gene: TRBV3-1/TRBV3-2; CDR3 DNA: TGTGCCAGGGGGGGGGACACAGCCGGACTTTCGAACTATGGCTACACCTTC; CDR3 protein: CARGGDTAGLSNYGYTF
J gene: TRBJ1-2; D gene: NA; clone size: NA; V gene: TRBV5-5; CDR3 DNA: TGTGCCAGCAGCTTGGAGTCAGGGTGGGGCTATGGCTACACCTTC; CDR3 protein: CASSLESGWGYGYTF
J gene: TRBJ2-3; D gene: NA; clone size: NA; V gene: TRBV21-1; CDR3 DNA: TGTGCCAGCAGCAAAGCCGGGATGGAGGGGAGATCCACAGATACGCAGTATTTT; CDR3 protein: CASSKAGMEGRSTDTQYF
J gene: TRBJ2-2; D gene: NA; clone size: NA; V gene: TRBV7-2; CDR3 DNA: TGTGCCAGCAGCTTAGATGGAGGGTCTGGGGAGCTGTTTTTT; CDR3 protein: CASSLDGGSGELFF
J gene: TRBJ2-5; D gene: TRBD2; clone size: NA; V gene: TRBV9; CDR3 DNA: TGTGCCAGCAGGAGACTAGCTGAAGAGACCCAGTACTTC; CDR3 protein: CASRRLAEETQYF
J gene: TRBJ2-7; D gene: NA; clone size: NA; V gene: TRBV18; CDR3 DNA: TGTGCCAGCTCACCTTTACAGGTCAACGAGCAGTACTTC; CDR3 protein: CASSPLQVNEQYF